Listed below are T cell receptor beta chains from one sample, sequenced in a study of T cell changes during pregnancy in multiple sclerosis. This table comes from immunoSEQ multiplex PCR, and its TCRdb copy is limited to in-frame clones, with some not included. Altogether fewer than 90,000 clones are present, 90% to 95% being singletons, with the ten largest covering 0.7% to 0.95%. The sample here was peripheral blood, taken in the third trimester of pregnancy. These receptors were taken from a female donor with multiple sclerosis, enrolled in a pregnancy study. The CDR3 runs from the conserved cysteine through the conserved F or W. Size is stated for part of the rows, as once, few or many counts, or as a class when the clone is expanded.

CDR3 length	clone size	V gene	J gene	CDR3 protein
13	-	TRBV5-1	TRBJ2-7	CASSPTNSYEQYF
12	once	TRBV27	TRBJ2-5	CASSSTGETQYF
14	-	TRBV7-9	TRBJ2-7	CASGRTDRVYEQYF
16	-	TRBV2	TRBJ2-5	CASSEGLAGQGETQYF
18	-	TRBV11-2	TRBJ2-7	CASSLDAGWTGETYEQYF
15	-	TRBV7-8	TRBJ2-2	CASSLAGGRAGELFF
14	-	TRBV2	TRBJ1-6	CASSARVLNSPLHF
16	few	TRBV9	TRBJ2-3	CASSVEPKPSTDTQYF
14	-	TRBV5-1	TRBJ2-2	CASSLAVNTGELFF
15	-	TRBV7-2	TRBJ1-4	CASSLARWTNEKLFF
12	-	TRBV9	TRBJ1-4	CASSVVARRLFF
15	-	TRBV9	TRBJ1-4	CASSPRQGSNEKLFF